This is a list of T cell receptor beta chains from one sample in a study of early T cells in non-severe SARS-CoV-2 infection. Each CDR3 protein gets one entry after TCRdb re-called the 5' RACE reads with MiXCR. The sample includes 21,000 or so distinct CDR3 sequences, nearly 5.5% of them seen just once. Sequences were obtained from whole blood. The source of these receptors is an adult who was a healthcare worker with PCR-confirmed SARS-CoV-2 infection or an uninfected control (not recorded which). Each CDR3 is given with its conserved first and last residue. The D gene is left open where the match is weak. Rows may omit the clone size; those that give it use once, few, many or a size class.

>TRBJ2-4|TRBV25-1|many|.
CASSVGSGIQYF
TGTGCCAGCAGTGTAGGGTCTGGCATTCAGTACTTC
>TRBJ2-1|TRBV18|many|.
CASSPQGSYNEQFF
TGTGCCAGCTCACCCCAGGGCTCCTACAATGAGCAGTTCTTC
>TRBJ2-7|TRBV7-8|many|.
CASSSTGRSYEQYF
TGTGCCAGCAGCTCTACAGGGAGGAGCTACGAGCAGTACTTC
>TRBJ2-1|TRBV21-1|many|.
CASSKVRGLDEQFF
TGTGCCAGCAGCAAAGTCAGGGGGTTAGATGAGCAGTTCTTC
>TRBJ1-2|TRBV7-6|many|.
CASSLASGANYGYTF
TGTGCCAGCAGCTTAGCGTCAGGCGCAAACTATGGCTACACCTTC
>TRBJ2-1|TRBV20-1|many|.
CSATMLRGGQTVWNEQFF
TGCAGTGCTACAATGTTAAGGGGGGGACAGACGGTTTGGAATGAGCAGTTCTTC
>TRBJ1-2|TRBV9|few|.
CASSVGRAFYGYTF
TGTGCCAGCAGCGTTGGTAGAGCTTTCTATGGCTACACCTTC
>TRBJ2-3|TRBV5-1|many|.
CASSLAGDTQYF
TGCGCCAGCAGCTTGGCAGGAGATACGCAGTATTTT
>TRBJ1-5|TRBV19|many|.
CASSSTAQKNQPQHF
TGTGCCAGTAGTTCCACGGCACAGAAAAATCAGCCCCAGCATTTT
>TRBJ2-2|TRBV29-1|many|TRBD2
CSVLRSGSGVTGELFF
TGCAGCGTCCTTCGTAGCGGGAGCGGGGTCACCGGGGAGCTGTTTTTT
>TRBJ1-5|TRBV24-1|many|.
CATSDGGGSSNQPQHF
TGTGCCACCAGTGATGGGGGGGGGAGTAGCAATCAGCCCCAGCATTTT
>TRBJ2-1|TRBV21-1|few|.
CASSKGAEQFF
TGTGCCAGCAGCAAAGGGGCTGAGCAGTTCTTC
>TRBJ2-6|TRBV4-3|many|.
CASSQVRQGILSGANVLTF
TGCGCCAGCAGCCAAGTACGGCAGGGGATTCTCTCTGGGGCCAACGTCCTGACTTTC
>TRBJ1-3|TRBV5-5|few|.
CASSFTGKLSGNTIYF
TGTGCCAGCAGCTTCACAGGAAAACTCTCTGGAAACACCATATATTTT
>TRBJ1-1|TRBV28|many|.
CASSTANVRGGPEAFF
TGTGCCAGCAGTACCGCAAACGTGAGGGGCGGCCCGGAAGCTTTCTTT
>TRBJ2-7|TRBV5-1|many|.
CASSPPAYEQYF
TGCGCCAGCAGCCCCCCCGCGTACGAGCAGTACTTC
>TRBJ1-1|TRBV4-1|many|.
CASSHPHRGTEAFF
TGCGCCAGCAGCCACCCACACCGAGGCACTGAAGCTTTCTTT
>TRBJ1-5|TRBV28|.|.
CASSTDQGNNQPQHF
TGTGCCAGCAGCACCGATCAGGGTAACAATCAGCCCCAGCATTTT
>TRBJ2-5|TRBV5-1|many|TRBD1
CASSPGQPQETQYF
TGCGCCAGCAGCCCGGGACAGCCCCAAGAGACCCAGTACTTC
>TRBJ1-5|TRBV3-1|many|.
CASSQFGGHQPQHF
TGTGCCAGCAGCCAATTCGGGGGACATCAGCCCCAGCATTTT
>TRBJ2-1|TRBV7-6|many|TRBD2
CASSLQAGDYNEQFF
TGTGCCAGCAGCTTACAAGCGGGGGACTACAATGAGCAGTTCTTC
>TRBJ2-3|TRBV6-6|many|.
CASSYMLGREGSTDTQYF
TGTGCCAGCAGTTATATGTTGGGGAGAGAGGGAAGCACAGATACGCAGTATTTT
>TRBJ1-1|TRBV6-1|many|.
CASSAQMGKNTEAFF
TGTGCCAGCAGTGCCCAAATGGGGAAGAACACTGAAGCTTTCTTT
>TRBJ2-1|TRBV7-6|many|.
CASSPLSGYNEQFF
TGTGCCAGCAGCCCCTTATCCGGGTACAATGAGCAGTTCTTC
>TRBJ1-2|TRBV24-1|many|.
CATSAGYGYTF
TGTGCCACCAGTGCAGGGTATGGCTACACCTTC
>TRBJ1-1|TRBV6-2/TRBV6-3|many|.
CASTGNTEAFF
TGTGCCAGCACTGGTAACACTGAAGCTTTCTTT
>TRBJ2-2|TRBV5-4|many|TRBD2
CASRAGTSKTGELFF
TGTGCCAGCAGGGCCGGGACTAGCAAGACCGGGGAGCTGTTTTTT
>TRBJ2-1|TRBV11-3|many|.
CASSLQGGFYNEQFF
TGTGCCAGCAGCTTACAGGGGGGATTCTACAATGAGCAGTTCTTC
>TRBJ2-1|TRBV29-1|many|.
CSVAGGPNNEQFF
TGCAGCGTTGCGGGGGGCCCGAACAATGAGCAGTTCTTC
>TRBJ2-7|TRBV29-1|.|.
CSTRRDPTYEQYF
TGCAGCACACGCCGGGATCCTACCTACGAGCAGTACTTC
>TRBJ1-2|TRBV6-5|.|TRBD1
CASSYQGGTHYGYTF
TGTGCCAGCAGTTACCAGGGGGGGACCCACTATGGCTACACCTTC
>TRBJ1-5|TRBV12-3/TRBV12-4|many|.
CASSLGQPQHF
TGTGCCAGCAGTTTAGGTCAGCCCCAGCATTTT
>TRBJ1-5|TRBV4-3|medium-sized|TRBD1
CASSHGTGSGPQHF
TGCGCCAGCAGCCACGGGACAGGATCCGGGCCCCAGCATTTT
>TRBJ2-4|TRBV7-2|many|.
CASSLPHIAKNIQYF
TGTGCCAGCAGCTTACCCCATATAGCCAAAAACATTCAGTACTTC
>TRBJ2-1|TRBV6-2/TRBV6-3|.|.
CASSSLKSMDVMGIYNEQFF
TGTGCCAGCAGTTCCCTAAAGTCTATGGATGTGATGGGGATATACAATGAGCAGTTCTTC
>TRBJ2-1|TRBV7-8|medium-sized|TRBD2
CASSLWSGSTYNEQFF
TGTGCCAGCAGCTTATGGAGCGGGAGTACCTACAATGAGCAGTTCTTC
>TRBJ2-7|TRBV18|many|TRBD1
CASSQDRESQYF
TGTGCCAGCTCGCAGGACAGGGAATCGCAGTACTTC
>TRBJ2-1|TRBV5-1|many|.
CASSLRPGGNEQFF
TGCGCCAGCAGCTTAAGACCTGGAGGAAATGAGCAGTTCTTC
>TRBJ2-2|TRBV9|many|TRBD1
CASSPRRQGTGELFF
TGTGCCAGCAGCCCTAGACGACAGGGCACCGGGGAGCTGTTTTTT
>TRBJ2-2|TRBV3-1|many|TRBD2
CASRSLAGDHRVTGELFF
TGTGCCAGCAGGTCGCTAGCGGGAGATCATAGGGTTACCGGGGAGCTGTTTTTT
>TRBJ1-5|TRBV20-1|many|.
CSATRGQPQHF
TGCAGTGCTACGCGCGGACAGCCCCAGCATTTT
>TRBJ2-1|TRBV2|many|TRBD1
CASRDRSSYNEQFF
TGTGCCAGCAGGGACAGGAGCTCCTACAATGAGCAGTTCTTC
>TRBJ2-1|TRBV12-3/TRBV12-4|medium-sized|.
CASRERNEQFF
TGTGCCAGCAGGGAGAGGAATGAGCAGTTCTTC
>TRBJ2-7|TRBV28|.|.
CASSFRNEGYEQYF
TGTGCCAGCAGTTTCCGGAATGAGGGCTACGAGCAGTACTTC
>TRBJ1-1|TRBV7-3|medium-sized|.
CASSPSPNTEAFF
TGTGCCAGCAGCCCGAGCCCTAACACTGAAGCTTTCTTT
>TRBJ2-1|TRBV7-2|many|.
CASSRGRGLWNEQFF
TGTGCCAGCAGTCGAGGTAGAGGGCTCTGGAATGAGCAGTTCTTC
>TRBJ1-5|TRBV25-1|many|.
CASSEYLTQGNQPQHF
TGTGCCAGCAGTGAATACCTAACACAGGGAAATCAGCCCCAGCATTTT